These T cell receptor beta chains were read from a single sample in a study of T cells in Graves' hyperthyroidism and ophthalmopathy. TCRdb reprocessed the multiplex PCR reads with MiXCR, giving one entry per CDR3 protein. The data hold about half a million distinct CDR3 sequences, with 20% to 25% observed a single time. Specimen: blood. The receptors derive from a man younger than 35 with Graves' hyperthyroidism. Each CDR3 is given with its conserved first and last residue. D genes are given only for firm matches. Size is omitted from some rows. Given values are once, few, many or a class for expanded clones.

J | D | size | V | CDR3 | DNA
TRBJ1-1 | . | many | TRBV2 | CASSVVGGRGHTEAFF | TGTGCCAGCAGCGTGGTGGGGGGGAGAGGGCACACTGAAGCTTTCTTT
TRBJ2-7 | TRBD2 | many | TRBV6-5 | CASSFGLAGSSYEQYF | TGTGCCAGCAGTTTTGGACTAGCGGGGTCGTCCTACGAGCAGTACTTC
TRBJ2-5 | . | many | TRBV29-1 | CSVAGQTTQETQYF | TGCAGCGTCGCGGGACAGACAACCCAAGAGACCCAGTACTTC
TRBJ2-7 | TRBD2 | . | TRBV27 | CASSSWTSGRVSEQYF | TGTGCCAGCAGTTCCTGGACTAGCGGGAGAGTAAGCGAGCAGTACTTC
TRBJ1-1 | . | few | TRBV18 | CAGSPPVNTEAFF | TGTGCCGGCTCACCACCCGTGAACACTGAAGCTTTCTTT
TRBJ1-5 | TRBD1 | few | TRBV6-5 | CASSYYRGNQPQHF | TGTGCCAGCAGTTATTACAGGGGGAATCAGCCCCAGCATTTT
TRBJ1-2 | . | many | TRBV29-1 | CSVEGGNGYTF | TGCAGCGTTGAGGGGGGGAATGGCTACACCTTC
TRBJ2-6 | . | once | TRBV6-2/TRBV6-3 | CASMAISGANVLTF | TGTGCCAGCATGGCGATCTCTGGGGCCAACGTCCTGACTTTC
TRBJ1-2 | TRBD1 | many | TRBV13 | CASSLTGGGGGYTF | TGTGCCAGCAGTCTCACAGGGGGCGGGGGTGGCTACACCTTC
TRBJ1-5 | . | many | TRBV28 | CASRLGTAQPQHF | TGTGCCAGCAGGTTAGGAACAGCTCAGCCCCAGCATTTT
TRBJ1-1 | . | many | TRBV6-1 | CASSLRDRSSTEAFF | TGTGCCAGCAGCCTACGTGACAGGTCGAGTACTGAAGCTTTCTTT
TRBJ2-7 | . | few | TRBV29-1 | CSVAGDFFDEQYF | TGCAGCGTTGCCGGGGACTTCTTCGACGAGCAGTACTTC
TRBJ1-1 | . | . | TRBV6-1 | CASSGRKTGHTEAFF | TGTGCCAGCAGTGGACGGAAGACAGGCCACACTGAAGCTTTCTTT
TRBJ1-5 | . | many | TRBV2 | CASSEDGPQHF | TGTGCCAGCAGTGAAGACGGGCCCCAGCATTTT
TRBJ1-5 | . | many | TRBV7-8 | CASSLVGGGNQPQHF | TGTGCCAGCAGCCTAGTGGGTGGGGGCAATCAGCCCCAGCATTTT
TRBJ1-2 | . | many | TRBV29-1 | CSVGTVRGYTF | TGCAGCGTTGGGACCGTCCGGGGCTACACCTTC
TRBJ2-5 | . | many | TRBV27 | CASSSLRQETQYF | TGTGCCAGCAGTTCCTTGAGGCAAGAGACCCAGTACTTC
TRBJ2-2 | . | . | TRBV9 | CASSVGGGITGELFF | TGTGCCAGCAGCGTAGGGGGGGGCATCACCGGGGAGCTGTTTTTT